This record covers a single TCR beta chain. Its antigen is not identified. Cells designated naive CD8 were CD45RO-negative and were positively selected for CCR7, with terminally differentiated effector memory CD45RA+ cells excluded. Here immunoSEQ multiplex PCR was the method, and the copy in TCRdb shows in-frame clones only, minus some. Counted here are more than 2 million clones, about 95% occurring once; the ten biggest clones make up 0.85% to 1.3%. The entry originates in a study of shared clonotypes between healthy human individuals. Study outcomes and limitations: Clonotypes shared by all four donors outscored non-shared clonotypes in generation probability.

The CDR3 sequence is 15 residues long. The V and J ends lost 3 bases and 3 bases respectively, with 13 bases between them. Germline CDR1 and CDR2: WSHSY and SAAADI. Sequenced sample: naive CD8+ T cells sorted from blood. The receptor was derived from a man younger than 35 in good health. V and J are TRBV10-2 and TRBJ2-3; tentatively, D is TRBD2 (5 bases). The CDR3, as DNA: TGCGCCAGCAGTGATACGCTAGCAAGGACAGATACGCAGTATTTT. Translation: CASSDTLARTDTQYF.